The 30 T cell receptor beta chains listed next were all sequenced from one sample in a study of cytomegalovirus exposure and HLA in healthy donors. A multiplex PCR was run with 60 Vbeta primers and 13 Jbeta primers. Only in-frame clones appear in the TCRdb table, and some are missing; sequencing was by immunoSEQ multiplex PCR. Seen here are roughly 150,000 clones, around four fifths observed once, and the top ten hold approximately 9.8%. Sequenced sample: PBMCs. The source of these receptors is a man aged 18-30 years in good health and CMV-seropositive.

This chain's CDR3 is CASIGGFPYEQYF. The CDR3, as DNA: TGTGCCAGCATTGGGGGCTTCCCCTACGAGCAGTACTTC. The chain joins TRBV28 to TRBJ2-7, with D possibly TRBD1 on 6 matching bases. The V end was cut by 7 bases, the J end by 2 bases, with 12 bases between. This CDR3 spans 13 amino acids. Germline CDR1 and CDR2: MDHEN and SYDVKM.

In DNA form, the CDR3 reads TGCGCCAGCAGCTCGGAACAGGGCGGCACTGAAGCTTTCTTT. It yields the protein CASSSEQGGTEAFF. The chain employs TRBV5-1 and TRBJ1-1; perhaps TRBD1 as D (6 bases). CDR3 length: 14 residues. Germline V gene data show CDR1 as SGHRS and CDR2 as YFSETQ. With 3 bases removed from V and 4 bases from J, the gap between germline ends came to 13 bases.

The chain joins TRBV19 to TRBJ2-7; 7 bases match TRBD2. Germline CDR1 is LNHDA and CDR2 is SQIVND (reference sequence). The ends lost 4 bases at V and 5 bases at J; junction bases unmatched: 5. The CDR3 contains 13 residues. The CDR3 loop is CASSTGGVNEQYF. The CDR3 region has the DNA TGTGCCAGTAGTACGGGAGGTGTAAACGAGCAGTACTTC.

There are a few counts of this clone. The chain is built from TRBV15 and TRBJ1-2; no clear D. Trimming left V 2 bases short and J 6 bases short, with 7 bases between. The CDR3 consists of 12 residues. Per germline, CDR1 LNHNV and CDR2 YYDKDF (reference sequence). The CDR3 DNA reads TGTGCCACCAGCAGATCGTCCGATGGCTACACCTTC. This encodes CATSRSSDGYTF.

CDR3 residues: CATSPAGNGYTF. CDR3 sequence (DNA): TGTGCCACCAGCCCGGCAGGGAATGGCTACACCTTC. The chain is built from TRBV15 and TRBJ1-2; maybe TRBD1 (5 bases). V was trimmed by 5 bases and J by 6 bases, leaving 10 bases between them. The CDR3 runs 12 residues. Germline CDR1 and CDR2: LNHNV and YYDKDF (reference sequence).

CDR3 sequence (DNA): TGTGCCAGCAGCCCCGGGGGGTGGAGCTCCTACAATGAGCAGTTCTTC. This translates into CASSPGGWSSYNEQFF. The rearrangement uses TRBV11-2 and TRBJ2-1; TRBD2 matches at 7 bases. V lost 5 bases and J lost 0; bases outside the gene matches: 7. This CDR3 contains 16 residues. CDR1 and CDR2 (germline): SGHAT, FQNNGV.

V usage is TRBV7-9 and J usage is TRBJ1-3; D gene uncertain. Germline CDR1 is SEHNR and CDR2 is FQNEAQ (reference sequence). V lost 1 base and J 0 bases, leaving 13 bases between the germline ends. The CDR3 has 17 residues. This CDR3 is CASSLGGSLTSGNTIYF. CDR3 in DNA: TGTGCCAGCAGCTTAGGCGGCTCCCTAACCTCTGGAAACACCATATATTTT.

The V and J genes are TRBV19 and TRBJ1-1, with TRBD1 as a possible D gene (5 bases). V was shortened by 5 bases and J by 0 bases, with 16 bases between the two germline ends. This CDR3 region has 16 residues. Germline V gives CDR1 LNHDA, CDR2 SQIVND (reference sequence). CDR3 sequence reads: CASSPGGAPMNTEAFF. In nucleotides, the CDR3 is TGTGCCAGTAGTCCAGGAGGGGCACCAATGAACACTGAAGCTTTCTTT.

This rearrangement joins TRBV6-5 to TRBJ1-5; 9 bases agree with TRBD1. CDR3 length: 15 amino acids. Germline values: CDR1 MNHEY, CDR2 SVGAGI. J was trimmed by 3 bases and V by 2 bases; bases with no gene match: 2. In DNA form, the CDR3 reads TGTGCCAGCAGTTACCGGACAGGGGACAATCAGCCCCAGCATTTT. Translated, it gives CASSYRTGDNQPQHF.

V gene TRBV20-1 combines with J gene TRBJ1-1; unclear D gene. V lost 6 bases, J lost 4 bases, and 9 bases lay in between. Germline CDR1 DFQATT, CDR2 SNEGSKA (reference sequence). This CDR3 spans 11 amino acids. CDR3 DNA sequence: TGCAGTGCCGCCGCTATCACTGAAGCTTTCTTT. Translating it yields CSAAAITEAFF.

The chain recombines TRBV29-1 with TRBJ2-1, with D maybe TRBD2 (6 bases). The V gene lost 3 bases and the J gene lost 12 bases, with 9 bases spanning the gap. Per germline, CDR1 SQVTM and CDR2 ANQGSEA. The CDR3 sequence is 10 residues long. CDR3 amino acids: CSVDRGGQFF. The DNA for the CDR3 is TGCAGCGTTGATAGGGGAGGGCAGTTCTTC.

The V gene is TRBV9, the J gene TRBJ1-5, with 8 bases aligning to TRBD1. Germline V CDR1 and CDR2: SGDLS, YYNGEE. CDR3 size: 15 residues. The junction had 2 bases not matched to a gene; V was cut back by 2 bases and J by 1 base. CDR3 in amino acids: CASSVRGLSNQPQHF. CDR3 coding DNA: TGTGCCAGCAGCGTCAGGGGGCTAAGCAATCAGCCCCAGCATTTT. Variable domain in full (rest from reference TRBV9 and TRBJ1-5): DSGVTQTPKHLITATGQRVTLRCSPRSGDLSVYWYQQSLDQGLQFLIQYYNGEERAKGNILERFSAQQFPDLHSELNLSSLELGDSALYFCASSVRGLSNQPQHFGDGTRLSIL.

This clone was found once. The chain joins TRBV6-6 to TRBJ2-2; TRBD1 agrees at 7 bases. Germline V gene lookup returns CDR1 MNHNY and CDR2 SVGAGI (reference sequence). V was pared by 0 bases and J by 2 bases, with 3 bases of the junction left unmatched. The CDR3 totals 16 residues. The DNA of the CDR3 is TGTGCCAGCAGTTACTCGAGGGACAGTAACACCGGGGAGCTGTTTTTT. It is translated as CASSYSRDSNTGELFF.

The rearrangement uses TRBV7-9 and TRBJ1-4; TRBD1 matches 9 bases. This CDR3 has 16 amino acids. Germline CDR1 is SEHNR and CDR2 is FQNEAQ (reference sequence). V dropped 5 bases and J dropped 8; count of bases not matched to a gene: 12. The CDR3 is CASSPKTGTGWEKLFF. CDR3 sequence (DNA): TGTGCCAGCAGCCCGAAAACCGGGACAGGGTGGGAAAAACTGTTTTTT. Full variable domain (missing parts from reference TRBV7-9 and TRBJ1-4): DTGVSQNPRHKITKRGQNVTFRCDPISEHNRLYWYRQTLGQGPEFLTYFQNEAQLEKSRLLSDRFSAERPKGSFSTLEIQRTEQGDSAMYLCASSPKTGTGWEKLFFGSGTQLSVL.

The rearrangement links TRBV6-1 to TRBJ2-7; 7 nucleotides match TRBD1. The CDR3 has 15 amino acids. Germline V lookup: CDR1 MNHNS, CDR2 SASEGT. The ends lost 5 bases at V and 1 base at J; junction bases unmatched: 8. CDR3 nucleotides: TGTGCCAGCAGTTTCTACCGGGACAGTTCCTACGAGCAGTACTTC. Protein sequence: CASSFYRDSSYEQYF.

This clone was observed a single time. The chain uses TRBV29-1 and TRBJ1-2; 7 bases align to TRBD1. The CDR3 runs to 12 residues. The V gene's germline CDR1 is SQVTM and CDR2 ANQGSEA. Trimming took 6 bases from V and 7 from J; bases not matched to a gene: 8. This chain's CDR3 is CSVETGTFGYTF. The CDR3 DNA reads TGCAGCGTCGAGACAGGGACCTTTGGCTACACCTTC.

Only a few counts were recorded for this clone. The CDR3 region is CASSFSRGDYGYTF. DNA of the CDR3: TGTGCCAGCAGCTTCTCCAGGGGGGACTATGGCTACACCTTC. The rearrangement links TRBV7-8 to TRBJ1-2; 7 nucleotides line up with TRBD1. Germline CDR1 reads SGHVS; CDR2 reads FQNEAQ. Germline trimming cut 3 bases from V and 3 bases from J; bases unmatched to any gene: 4. The CDR3 covers 14 residues.

The CDR3 DNA reads as TGTGCCAGTACCAAATGGAGTGGGAACACTGAAGCTTTCTTT. It yields the protein CASTKWSGNTEAFF. The chain links TRBV19 to TRBJ1-1; no firm D call. Trimming left V 7 bases short and J 1 base short, with 13 bases between. Germline lookup yields CDR1 LNHDA and CDR2 SQIVND (reference sequence). CDR3 size: 14 residues.

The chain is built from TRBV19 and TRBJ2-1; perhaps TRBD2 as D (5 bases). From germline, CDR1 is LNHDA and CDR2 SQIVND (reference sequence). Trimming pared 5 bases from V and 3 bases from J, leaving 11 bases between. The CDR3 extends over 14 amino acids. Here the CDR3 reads CASSFRGFYNEQFF. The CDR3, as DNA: TGTGCCAGTAGTTTCCGGGGTTTCTACAATGAGCAGTTCTTC.

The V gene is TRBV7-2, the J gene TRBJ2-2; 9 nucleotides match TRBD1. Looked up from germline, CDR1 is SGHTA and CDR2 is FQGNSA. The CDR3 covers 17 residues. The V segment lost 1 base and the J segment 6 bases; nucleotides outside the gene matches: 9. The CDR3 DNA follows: TGTGCCAGCAGCTTAGGGATCACAGGGGGCAGCGCCGGGGAGCTGTTTTTT. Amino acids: CASSLGITGGSAGELFF. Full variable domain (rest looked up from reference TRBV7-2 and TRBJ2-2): GAGVSQSPSNKVTEKGKDVELRCDPISGHTALYWYRQSLGQGLEFLIYFQGNSAPDKSGLPSDRFSAERTGGSVSTLTIQRTQQEDSAVYLCASSLGITGGSAGELFFGEGSRLTVL.

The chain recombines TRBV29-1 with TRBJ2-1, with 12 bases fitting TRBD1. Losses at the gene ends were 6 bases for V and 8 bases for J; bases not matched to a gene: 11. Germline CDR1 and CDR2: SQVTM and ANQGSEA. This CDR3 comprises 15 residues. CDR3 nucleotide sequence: TGCAGCGTCCGGGGACAGGGGGCCTTTAAAGATGAGCAGTTCTTC. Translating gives CSVRGQGAFKDEQFF.

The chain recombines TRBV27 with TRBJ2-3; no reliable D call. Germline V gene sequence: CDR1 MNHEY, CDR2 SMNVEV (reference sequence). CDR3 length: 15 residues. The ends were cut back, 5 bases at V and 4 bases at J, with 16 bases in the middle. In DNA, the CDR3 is TGTGCCAGCAGTCCCTCTCCGGTGGTTCCAGATACGCAGTATTTT. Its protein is CASSPSPVVPDTQYF.

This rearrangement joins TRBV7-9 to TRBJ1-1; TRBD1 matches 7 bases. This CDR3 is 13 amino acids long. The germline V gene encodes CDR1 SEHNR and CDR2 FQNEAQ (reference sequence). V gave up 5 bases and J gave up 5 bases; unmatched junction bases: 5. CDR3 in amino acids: CASSPQGGTEAFF. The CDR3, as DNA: TGTGCCAGCAGCCCGCAGGGGGGAACTGAAGCTTTCTTT.

The DNA for the CDR3 is TGTGCCAGCTCACAACAGAAAGCTGAAGCTTTCTTT. Translated: CASSQQKAEAFF. This chain uses TRBV18 with TRBJ1-1, with D unresolved. V lost 4 bases, J lost 6 bases, and 9 bases lay in between. CDR3 size: 12 residues. The germline gives CDR1 KGHSH, CDR2 LQKENI.

The DNA of the CDR3 is TGTGCCAGTACAGGGGTAATCGGTGGAAACACCATATATTTT. Its protein product is CASTGVIGGNTIYF. The V call is TRBV19, the J call TRBJ1-3, with D perhaps matching TRBD1 (6 bases). There are 14 residues in the CDR3. Trimming took 7 bases from V and 3 from J, leaving 13 bases between them. The V gene's germline CDR1 is LNHDA and CDR2 SQIVND (reference sequence).

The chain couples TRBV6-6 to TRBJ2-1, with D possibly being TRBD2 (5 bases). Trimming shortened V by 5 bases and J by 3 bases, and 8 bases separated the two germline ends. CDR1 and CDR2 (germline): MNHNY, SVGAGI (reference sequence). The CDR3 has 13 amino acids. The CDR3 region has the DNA TGTGCCAGCAGTCCCACTAGCTACAATGAGCAGTTCTTC. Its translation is CASSPTSYNEQFF.

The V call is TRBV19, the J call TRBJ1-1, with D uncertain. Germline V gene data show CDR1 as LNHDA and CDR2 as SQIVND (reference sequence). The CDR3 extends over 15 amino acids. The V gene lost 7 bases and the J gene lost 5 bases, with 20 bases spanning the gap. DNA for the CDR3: TGTGCCAGTACCCAGAGGGAGGGAGGGTGGACTGAAGCTTTCTTT. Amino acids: CASTQREGGWTEAFF.

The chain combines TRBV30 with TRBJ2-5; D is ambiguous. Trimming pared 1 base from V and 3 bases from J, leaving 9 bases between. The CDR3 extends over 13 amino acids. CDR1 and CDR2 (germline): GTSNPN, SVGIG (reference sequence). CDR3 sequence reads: CAWSGLAKETQYF. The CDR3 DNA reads TGTGCCTGGAGTGGGTTAGCTAAAGAGACCCAGTACTTC.

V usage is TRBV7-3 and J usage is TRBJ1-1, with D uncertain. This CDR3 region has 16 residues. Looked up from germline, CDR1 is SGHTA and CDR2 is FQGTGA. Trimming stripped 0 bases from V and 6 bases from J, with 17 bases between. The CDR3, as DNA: TGTGCCAGCAGCTTAACAAAGGTCGAGGGAATGGCTGAAGCTTTCTTT. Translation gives CASSLTKVEGMAEAFF.

The CDR3 loop reads CASGELGTYGYTF. The CDR3 DNA reads TGTGCCAGCGGGGAGCTAGGAACTTATGGCTACACCTTC. The J gene is TRBJ1-2, the V gene TRBV2, with D unclear. The V gene's germline CDR1 is SNHLY and CDR2 FYNNEI. V lost 8 bases and J lost 5, with 15 bases in between. The CDR3 runs 13 residues.